A selection of T cell receptor beta chains follows, all from one sample in a study of T cell responses to AZD1222 COVID-19 vaccine. Profiling relied on immunoSEQ multiplex PCR, and the TCRdb table lists in-frame clones only, not all of them. This repertoire shows 120,000 to 150,000 clones, 70% to 90% found once; its top ten account for 2.5% to 3.5%. The source was peripheral blood, collected on day 0 of AZD1222 vaccination. The receptor source for this set is an adult in good health. Both conserved end residues are part of each CDR3. The order of the fields is V gene, J gene, clone size, D gene, CDR3 DNA, CDR3 protein. The D gene is left open where the match is weak. The listing skips clone size in some rows; elsewhere it reads once, few, many or a size class.

V gene: TRBV21-1; J gene: TRBJ1-6; clone size: -; D gene: -; CDR3 DNA: TGTGCCAGCACCAAAAGGGACTATAATTCACCCCTCCACTTT; CDR3 protein: CASTKRDYNSPLHF
V gene: TRBV2; J gene: TRBJ1-5; clone size: few; D gene: -; CDR3 DNA: TGTGCCAGCAGTGAACAGACGGGCCTTAGCAATCAGCCCCAGCATTTT; CDR3 protein: CASSEQTGLSNQPQHF
V gene: TRBV5-6; J gene: TRBJ1-1; clone size: -; D gene: -; CDR3 DNA: TGTGCCAGCAGCTTGGTTGCGGGCTCGAACACTGAAGCTTTCTTT; CDR3 protein: CASSLVAGSNTEAFF
V gene: TRBV5-1; J gene: TRBJ1-2; clone size: -; D gene: -; CDR3 DNA: TGCGCCAGCCCTCACCGGAGTTCCCCGCCTAATGGCTACACCTTC; CDR3 protein: CASPHRSSPPNGYTF
V gene: TRBV7-2; J gene: TRBJ1-2; clone size: -; D gene: TRBD1; CDR3 DNA: TGTGCCAGCAGCAGGGACAGGGAGAGTGGCTACACCTTC; CDR3 protein: CASSRDRESGYTF
V gene: TRBV19; J gene: TRBJ1-1; clone size: -; D gene: -; CDR3 DNA: TGTGCCGTTTCGGACGGATTTATCACTGAAGCTTTCTTT; CDR3 protein: CAVSDGFITEAFF
V gene: TRBV4-1; J gene: TRBJ2-6; clone size: -; D gene: TRBD1; CDR3 DNA: TGCGCCAGCAGCCAAGGGACAGGAAACTCTGGGGCCAACGTCCTGACTTTC; CDR3 protein: CASSQGTGNSGANVLTF
V gene: TRBV6-5; J gene: TRBJ1-5; clone size: -; D gene: -; CDR3 DNA: TGTGCCAGCAGTCTCAGGGGTGGACAGCCCCAGCATTTT; CDR3 protein: CASSLRGGQPQHF
V gene: TRBV28; J gene: TRBJ1-2; clone size: -; D gene: -; CDR3 DNA: TGTGCCAGCAGTTTAGAGGCAGGGAGCGTCTATGGCTACACCTTC; CDR3 protein: CASSLEAGSVYGYTF
V gene: TRBV5-1; J gene: TRBJ2-3; clone size: -; D gene: -; CDR3 DNA: TGCGCCAGCAGGAGGACGGAAACAGATACGCAGTATTTT; CDR3 protein: CASRRTETDTQYF
V gene: TRBV9; J gene: TRBJ2-7; clone size: -; D gene: TRBD1; CDR3 DNA: TGTGCCAGCAGCGCTCGACAGGGGAGCTCCGAGCAGTACTTC; CDR3 protein: CASSARQGSSEQYF
V gene: TRBV9; J gene: TRBJ2-7; clone size: few; D gene: TRBD1; CDR3 DNA: TGTGCCAGCAGCGTAGCTCCGGGACAGGGAGGGTACGAGCAGTACTTC; CDR3 protein: CASSVAPGQGGYEQYF
V gene: TRBV28; J gene: TRBJ1-1; clone size: -; D gene: TRBD1; CDR3 DNA: TGTGCCAGCAGTCAATACCCGGGACAGGGGGCCATCACTGAAGCTTTCTTT; CDR3 protein: CASSQYPGQGAITEAFF
V gene: TRBV6-5; J gene: TRBJ2-5; clone size: -; D gene: TRBD2; CDR3 DNA: TGTGCCAGCAGTAGAGCGGGGGGGCCGGAGACCCAGTACTTC; CDR3 protein: CASSRAGGPETQYF
V gene: TRBV7-9; J gene: TRBJ2-3; clone size: -; D gene: -; CDR3 DNA: TGTGCCAGCAGCTTAGAGAGGCCGGTGGGGGTAGCAGATACGCAGTATTTT; CDR3 protein: CASSLERPVGVADTQYF
V gene: TRBV9; J gene: TRBJ2-5; clone size: -; D gene: -; CDR3 DNA: TGTGCCAGCAGCGTAGGAGGAGGGGAGACCCAGTACTTC; CDR3 protein: CASSVGGGETQYF
V gene: TRBV6-5; J gene: TRBJ1-1; clone size: few; D gene: -; CDR3 DNA: TGTGCCAGCACTCCCCCCACGGGTTTACAAGCTTTCTTT; CDR3 protein: CASTPPTGLQAFF
V gene: TRBV5-4; J gene: TRBJ2-3; clone size: once; D gene: -; CDR3 DNA: TGTGCCAGCAGCTATGGAGATCGGAGGTTTACAGATACGCAGTATTTT; CDR3 protein: CASSYGDRRFTDTQYF
V gene: TRBV27; J gene: TRBJ1-4; clone size: -; D gene: -; CDR3 DNA: TGTGCCAGCAGTTTATATAGTGGGGCTGAAAAACTGTTTTTT; CDR3 protein: CASSLYSGAEKLFF
V gene: TRBV5-3; J gene: TRBJ1-1; clone size: -; D gene: TRBD1; CDR3 DNA: TGTGCCAGAAGCTTGCGACAGGGGGGCACTGAAGCTTTCTTT; CDR3 protein: CARSLRQGGTEAFF
V gene: TRBV7-9; J gene: TRBJ2-3; clone size: -; D gene: TRBD1; CDR3 DNA: TGTGCCAGCAGCCCGGGACAGTCCTCAGATACGCAGTATTTT; CDR3 protein: CASSPGQSSDTQYF
V gene: TRBV5-1; J gene: TRBJ2-1; clone size: -; D gene: TRBD2; CDR3 DNA: TGCGCCAGCAGCTTTTCCCCTTCTAGCGGACAATACAATGAGCAGTTCTTC; CDR3 protein: CASSFSPSSGQYNEQFF
V gene: TRBV5-1; J gene: TRBJ1-1; clone size: -; D gene: TRBD1; CDR3 DNA: TGCGCCAGCCGAGACAGGGGTTCGGTGAAAGCTGAAGCTTTCTTT; CDR3 protein: CASRDRGSVKAEAFF
V gene: TRBV28; J gene: TRBJ2-1; clone size: -; D gene: -; CDR3 DNA: TGTGCCAGCAGTCTGGAGAGCTCCTACAATGAGCAGTTCTTC; CDR3 protein: CASSLESSYNEQFF
V gene: TRBV9; J gene: TRBJ2-3; clone size: once; D gene: -; CDR3 DNA: TGTGCCAGCAGCGCGGCGGCCCCGAGTCAAGATACGCAGTATTTT; CDR3 protein: CASSAAAPSQDTQYF
V gene: TRBV7-3; J gene: TRBJ1-5; clone size: -; D gene: -; CDR3 DNA: TGTGCCAGCAGCTCAGGACCAAATCAGCCCCAGCATTTT; CDR3 protein: CASSSGPNQPQHF